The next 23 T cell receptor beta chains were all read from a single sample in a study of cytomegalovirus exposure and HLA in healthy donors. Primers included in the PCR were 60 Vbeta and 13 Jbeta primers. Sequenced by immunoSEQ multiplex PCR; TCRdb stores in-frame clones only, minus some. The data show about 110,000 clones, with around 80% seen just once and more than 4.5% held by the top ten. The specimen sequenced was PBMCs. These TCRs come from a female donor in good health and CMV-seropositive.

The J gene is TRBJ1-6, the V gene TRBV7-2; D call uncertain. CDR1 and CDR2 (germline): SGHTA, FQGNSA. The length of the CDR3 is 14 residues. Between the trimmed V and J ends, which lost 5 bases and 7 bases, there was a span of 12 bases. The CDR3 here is CASSPKRGNSPLHF. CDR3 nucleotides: TGTGCCAGCAGCCCCAAGCGAGGAAATTCACCCCTCCACTTT.

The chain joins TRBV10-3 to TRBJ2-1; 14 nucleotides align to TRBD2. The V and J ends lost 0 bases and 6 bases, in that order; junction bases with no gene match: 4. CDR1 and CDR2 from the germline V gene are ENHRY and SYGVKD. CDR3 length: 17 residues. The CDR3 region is CAISESMTSGRANEQFF. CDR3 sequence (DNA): TGTGCCATCAGTGAGTCGATGACTAGCGGGAGGGCCAATGAGCAGTTCTTC.

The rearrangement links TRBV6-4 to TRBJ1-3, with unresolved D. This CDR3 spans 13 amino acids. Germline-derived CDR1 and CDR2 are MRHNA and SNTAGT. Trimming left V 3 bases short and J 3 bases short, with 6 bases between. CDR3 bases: TGTGCCAGCAGTGAGGAGTTTGGAAACACCATATATTTT. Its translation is CASSEEFGNTIYF.

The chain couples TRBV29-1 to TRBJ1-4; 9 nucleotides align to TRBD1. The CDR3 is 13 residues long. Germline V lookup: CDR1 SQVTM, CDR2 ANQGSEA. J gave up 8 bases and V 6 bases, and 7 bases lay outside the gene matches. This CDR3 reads CSVRGGQGEKLFF. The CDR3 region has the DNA TGCAGCGTCCGGGGAGGACAGGGGGAAAAACTGTTTTTT.

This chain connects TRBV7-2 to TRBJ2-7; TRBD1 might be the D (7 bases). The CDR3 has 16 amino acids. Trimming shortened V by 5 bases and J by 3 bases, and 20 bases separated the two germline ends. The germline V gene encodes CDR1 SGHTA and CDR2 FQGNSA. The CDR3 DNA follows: TGTGCCAGCAGCCCAGGGCTCCAGGGGGGAATCTACGAGCAGTACTTC. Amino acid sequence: CASSPGLQGGIYEQYF.

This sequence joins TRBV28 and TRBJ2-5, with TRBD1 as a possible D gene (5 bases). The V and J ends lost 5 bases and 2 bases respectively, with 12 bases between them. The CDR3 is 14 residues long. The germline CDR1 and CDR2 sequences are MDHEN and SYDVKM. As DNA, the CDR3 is TGTGCCAGCAGTCTGATCACAGGACAAGAGACCCAGTACTTC. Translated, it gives CASSLITGQETQYF.

CDR3 coding DNA: TGTGCCAGCAGTTACCACCCGCGGGGGGGGGAGTTCTTC. Protein: CASSYHPRGGEFF. V is TRBV6-6 and J is TRBJ2-1, with 9 nucleotides matching TRBD2. This CDR3 region has 13 residues. Losses at the gene ends were 2 bases for V and 14 bases for J; bases not matched to a gene: 7. Per the germline V gene, CDR1 is MNHNY and CDR2 is SVGAGI (reference sequence).

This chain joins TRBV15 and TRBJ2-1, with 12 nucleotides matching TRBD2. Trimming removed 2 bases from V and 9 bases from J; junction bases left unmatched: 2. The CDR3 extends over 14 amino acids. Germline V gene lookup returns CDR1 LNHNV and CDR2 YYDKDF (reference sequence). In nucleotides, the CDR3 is TGTGCCACCAGCAGACTAGCGGGAGGGCTTGAGCAGTTCTTC. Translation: CATSRLAGGLEQFF.

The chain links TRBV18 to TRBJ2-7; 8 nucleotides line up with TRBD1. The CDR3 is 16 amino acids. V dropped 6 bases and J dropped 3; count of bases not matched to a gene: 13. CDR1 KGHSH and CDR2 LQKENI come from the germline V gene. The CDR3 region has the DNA TGTGCCAGCTCCCCCCGTACAGGGGGTTGGGGCTACGAGCAGTACTTC. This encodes CASSPRTGGWGYEQYF.

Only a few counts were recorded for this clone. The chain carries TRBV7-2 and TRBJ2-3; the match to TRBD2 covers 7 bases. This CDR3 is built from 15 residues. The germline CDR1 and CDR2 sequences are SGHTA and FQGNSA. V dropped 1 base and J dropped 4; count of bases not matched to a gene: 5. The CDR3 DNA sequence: TGTGCCAGCAGCTTAGGGGGAGGGCGCGCAGATACGCAGTATTTT. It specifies CASSLGGGRADTQYF.

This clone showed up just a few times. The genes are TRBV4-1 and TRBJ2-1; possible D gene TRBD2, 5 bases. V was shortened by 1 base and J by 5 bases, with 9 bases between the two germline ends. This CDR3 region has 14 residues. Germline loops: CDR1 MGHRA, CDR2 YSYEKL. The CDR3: CASSQVSGNNEQFF. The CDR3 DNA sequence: TGCGCCAGCAGCCAAGTAAGCGGAAACAATGAGCAGTTCTTC.

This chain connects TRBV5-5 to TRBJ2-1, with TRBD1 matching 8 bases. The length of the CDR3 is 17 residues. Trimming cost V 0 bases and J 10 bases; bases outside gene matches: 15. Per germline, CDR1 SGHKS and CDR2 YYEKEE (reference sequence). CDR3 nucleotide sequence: TGTGCCAGCAGCTTGGAATTTGCACGACAGGGGTCGGGGGAGCAGTTCTTC. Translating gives CASSLEFARQGSGEQFF.

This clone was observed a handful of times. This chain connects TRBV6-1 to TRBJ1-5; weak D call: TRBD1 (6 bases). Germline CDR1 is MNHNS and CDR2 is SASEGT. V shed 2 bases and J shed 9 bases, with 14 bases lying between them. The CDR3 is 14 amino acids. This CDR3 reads CASSEWSGALPQHF. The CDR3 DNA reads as TGTGCCAGCAGTGAATGGTCAGGGGCACTGCCCCAGCATTTT.

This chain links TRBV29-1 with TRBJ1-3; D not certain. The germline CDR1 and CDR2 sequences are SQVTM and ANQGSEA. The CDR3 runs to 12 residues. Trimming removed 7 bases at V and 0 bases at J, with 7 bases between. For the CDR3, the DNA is TGCAGCGCCCTGTTCTCTGGAAACACCATATATTTT. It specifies CSALFSGNTIYF. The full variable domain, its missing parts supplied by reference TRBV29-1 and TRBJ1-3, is SAVISQKPSRDICQRGTSLTIQCQVDSQVTMMFWYRQQPGQSLTLIATANQGSEATYESGFVIDKFPISRPNLTFSTLTVSNMSPEDSSIYLCSALFSGNTIYFGEGSWLTVV.

CDR3 loop: CASSLLGLQAGELFF. Written as DNA, the CDR3 is TGTGCCAGCAGTTTATTGGGACTCCAGGCCGGGGAGCTGTTTTTT. The rearrangement uses TRBV27 and TRBJ2-2; a possible D gene is TRBD2 (6 bases). The CDR3 has 15 amino acids. Germline CDR1 and CDR2: MNHEY and SMNVEV (reference sequence). The V end was cut by 1 base, the J end by 6 bases, with 12 bases between.

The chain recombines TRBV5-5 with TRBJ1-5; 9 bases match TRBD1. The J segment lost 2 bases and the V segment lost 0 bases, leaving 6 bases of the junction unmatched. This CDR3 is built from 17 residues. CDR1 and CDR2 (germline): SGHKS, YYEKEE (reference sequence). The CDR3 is CASSLVIRTGGNQPQHF. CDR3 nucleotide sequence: TGTGCCAGCAGCTTGGTAATCCGGACAGGGGGCAATCAGCCCCAGCATTTT. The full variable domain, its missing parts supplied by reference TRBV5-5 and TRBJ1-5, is DAGVTQSPTHLIKTRGQQVTLRCSPISGHKSVSWYQQVLGQGPQFIFQYYEKEERGRGNFPDRFSARQFPNYSSELNVNALLLGDSALYLCASSLVIRTGGNQPQHFGDGTRLSIL.

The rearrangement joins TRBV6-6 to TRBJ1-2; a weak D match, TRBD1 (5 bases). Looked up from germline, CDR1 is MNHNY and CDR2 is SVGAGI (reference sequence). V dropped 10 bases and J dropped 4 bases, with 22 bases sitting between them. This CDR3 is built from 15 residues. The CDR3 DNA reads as TGTGCCATCGCTGGCGGGGCAATAAAGGGCTATGGCTACACCTTC. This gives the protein CAIAGGAIKGYGYTF.

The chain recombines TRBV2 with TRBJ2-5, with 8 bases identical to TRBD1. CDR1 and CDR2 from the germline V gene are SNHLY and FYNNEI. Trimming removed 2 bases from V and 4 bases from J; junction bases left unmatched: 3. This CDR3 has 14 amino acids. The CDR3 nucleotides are TGTGCCAGCAGTGAACGGACAGGGTTAGAGACCCAGTACTTC. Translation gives CASSERTGLETQYF. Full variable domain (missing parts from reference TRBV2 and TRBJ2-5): EPEVTQTPSHQVTQMGQEVILRCVPISNHLYFYWYRQILGQKVEFLVSFYNNEISEKSEIFDDQFSVERPDGSNFTLKIRSTKLEDSAMYFCASSERTGLETQYFGPGTRLLVL.

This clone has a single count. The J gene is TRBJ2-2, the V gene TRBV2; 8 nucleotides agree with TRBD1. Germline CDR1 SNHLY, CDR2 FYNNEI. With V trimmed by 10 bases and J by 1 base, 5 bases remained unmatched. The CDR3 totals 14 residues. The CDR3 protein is CATRTGLNTGELFF. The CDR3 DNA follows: TGTGCCACCCGGACAGGGTTGAACACCGGGGAGCTGTTTTTT.

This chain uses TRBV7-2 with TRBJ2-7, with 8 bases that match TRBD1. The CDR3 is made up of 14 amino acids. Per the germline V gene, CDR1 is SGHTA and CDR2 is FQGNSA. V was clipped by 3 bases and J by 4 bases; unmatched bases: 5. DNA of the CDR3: TGTGCCAGCAGCTTTTGGACAGGGCCTTACGAGCAGTACTTC. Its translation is CASSFWTGPYEQYF. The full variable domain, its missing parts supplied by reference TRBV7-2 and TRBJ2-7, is GAGVSQSPSNKVTEKGKDVELRCDPISGHTALYWYRQSLGQGLEFLIYFQGNSAPDKSGLPSDRFSAERTGGSVSTLTIQRTQQEDSAVYLCASSFWTGPYEQYFGPGTRLTVT.

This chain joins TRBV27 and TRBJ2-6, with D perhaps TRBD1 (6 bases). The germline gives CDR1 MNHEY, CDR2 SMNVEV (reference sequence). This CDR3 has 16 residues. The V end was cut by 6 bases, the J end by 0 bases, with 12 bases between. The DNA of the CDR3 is TGTGCCAGCAGACGTAGACAGGACTCTGGGGCCAACGTCCTGACTTTC. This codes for CASRRRQDSGANVLTF.

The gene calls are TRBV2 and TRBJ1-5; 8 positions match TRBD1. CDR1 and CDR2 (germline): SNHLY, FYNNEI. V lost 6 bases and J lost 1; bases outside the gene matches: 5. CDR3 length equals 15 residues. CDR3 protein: CASRVQGGSNQPQHF. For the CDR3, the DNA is TGTGCCAGCAGGGTACAGGGGGGAAGCAATCAGCCCCAGCATTTT.

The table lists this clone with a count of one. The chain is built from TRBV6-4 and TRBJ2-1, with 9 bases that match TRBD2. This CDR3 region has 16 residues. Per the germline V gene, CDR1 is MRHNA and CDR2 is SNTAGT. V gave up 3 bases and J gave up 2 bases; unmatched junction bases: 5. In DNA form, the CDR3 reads TGTGCCAGCAGTGATCGGGGCGGGAGGGCCTACAATGAGCAGTTCTTC. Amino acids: CASSDRGGRAYNEQFF.